The rows below give T cell receptor beta chains drawn from one sample of a study of blood T cell repertoires in COVID-19. Assay: immunoSEQ multiplex PCR; the TCRdb copy retains only in-frame clones and omits some. The table shows a few hundred thousand clones, with approximately 81% occurring only once. The sample was peripheral blood. The receptors were sampled from a woman at least 80 years old with COVID-19, enrolled during active disease. Each CDR3 is given with its conserved first and last residue. The D gene is left open where the match is weak. Clone size is shown for a subset of rows, as once, few, many or a class of expanded clone.

abundance	d_gene	j_gene	v_gene	CDR3aa	CDR3nt
few	TRBD1	TRBJ1-1	TRBV28	CASSLPDTGDGMHTEAFF	TGTGCCAGCAGTTTACCTGATACAGGGGATGGAATGCACACTGAAGCTTTCTTT
few	TRBD2	TRBJ2-1	TRBV3-1/TRBV3-2	CASSLRTGGPRDEQFF	TGTGCCAGCAGCCTCCGAACGGGGGGGCCCAGGGATGAGCAGTTCTTC
NA	NA	TRBJ1-4	TRBV4-1	CASSHTGGGATTNEKLFF	TGCGCCAGCAGCCACACGGGGGGAGGGGCCACAACTAATGAAAAACTGTTTTTT
NA	NA	TRBJ1-3	TRBV7-9	CASSALRGGNTIYF	TGTGCCAGCAGCGCCCTCAGAGGGGGAAACACCATATATTTT
once	TRBD1	TRBJ1-2	TRBV19	CASSPGTGTGDYGYTF	TGTGCCAGTAGTCCGGGGACCGGGACAGGAGACTATGGCTACACCTTC
NA	NA	TRBJ2-2	TRBV5-1	CASSLAAQAKAGELFF	TGCGCCAGCAGCTTGGCCGCTCAGGCGAAGGCCGGGGAGCTGTTTTTT
once	TRBD1	TRBJ1-5	TRBV7-9	CASSFGTGTAGIQPQHF	TGTGCCAGCAGCTTCGGGACAGGGACCGCGGGGATTCAGCCCCAGCATTTT
NA	TRBD1	TRBJ2-7	TRBV6-2/TRBV6-3	CASSPGQTYEQYF	TGTGCCAGCAGTCCGGGACAGACCTACGAGCAGTACTTC
NA	TRBD2	TRBJ2-1	TRBV5-4	CASSPRTGSGEANEQFF	TGTGCCAGCAGCCCGCGAACCGGGAGCGGGGAGGCGAATGAGCAGTTCTTC
NA	TRBD1	TRBJ1-5	TRBV2	CASNPQGWGNQPQHF	TGTGCCAGCAATCCACAGGGGTGGGGCAATCAGCCCCAGCATTTT
NA	TRBD1	TRBJ2-7	TRBV18	CASSPGQGTYEQYF	TGTGCCAGCTCACCCGGACAGGGGACCTACGAGCAGTACTTC
NA	NA	TRBJ2-1	TRBV6-2/TRBV6-3	CASSSLRLVSGNQQFF	TGTGCCAGCAGTTCCCTACGACTAGTCTCAGGCAATCAGCAGTTCTTC
once	NA	TRBJ1-3	TRBV7-8	CASSRQSGNTIYF	TGTGCCAGCAGCCGTCAGTCTGGAAACACCATATATTTT
NA	TRBD1	TRBJ1-2	TRBV4-3	CASSQLPGTGNGYTF	TGCGCCAGCAGCCAGTTACCCGGGACAGGGAATGGCTACACCTTC
NA	NA	TRBJ2-5	TRBV4-3	CASSQGRTGETQYF	TGCGCCAGCAGCCAAGGGCGGACTGGCGAGACCCAGTACTTC
NA	NA	TRBJ1-2	TRBV3-1/TRBV3-2	CASSHRGSDGYTF	TGTGCCAGCAGCCATCGGGGGTCGGATGGCTACACCTTC
once	TRBD2	TRBJ2-3	TRBV19	CASRLAGGTDTQYF	TGTGCCAGTAGACTAGCGGGGGGCACAGATACGCAGTATTTT
NA	NA	TRBJ1-1	TRBV20-1	CSKQAKAFF	TGCAGTAAGCAGGCAAAGGCTTTCTTT
NA	TRBD1	TRBJ2-2	TRBV6-6	CASSYSRQGNGELFF	TGTGCCAGCAGTTACTCGAGACAGGGAAACGGGGAGCTGTTTTTT
NA	TRBD1	TRBJ1-5	TRBV18	CASSAQGANQPQHF	TGTGCCAGCTCAGCACAGGGGGCGAATCAGCCCCAGCATTTT
NA	NA	TRBJ2-1	TRBV7-7	CASSFNDRSSYNEQFF	TGTGCTAGCAGCTTCAACGACCGGAGCTCCTACAATGAGCAGTTCTTC
NA	TRBD1	TRBJ2-3	TRBV11-3	CASSLASGQGVGQYF	TGTGCCAGCAGCTTAGCGTCGGGACAGGGGGTCGGGCAGTATTTT
NA	TRBD2	TRBJ2-7	TRBV5-5	CASSLATGGIYEQYF	TGTGCCAGCAGCTTGGCTACGGGGGGGATCTACGAGCAGTACTTC
NA	NA	TRBJ1-5	TRBV28	CASSWGDQPQHF	TGTGCCAGCAGTTGGGGGGATCAGCCCCAGCATTTT
NA	TRBD2	TRBJ2-5	TRBV6-2/TRBV6-3	CASSYSTGSGGIRGETQYF	TGTGCCAGCAGTTACTCGACGGGTAGCGGGGGGATTCGCGGGGAGACCCAGTACTTC
NA	TRBD1	TRBJ1-3	TRBV5-1	CASSTQGISSGNTIYF	TGCGCCAGCAGCACACAGGGGATAAGCTCTGGAAACACCATATATTTT
few	NA	TRBJ2-1	TRBV15	CATSRGGQSSYNEQFF	TGTGCCACCAGCAGAGGGGGACAAAGCTCCTACAATGAGCAGTTCTTC
NA	TRBD1	TRBJ1-3	TRBV5-1	CASSTGGSGNTIYF	TGCGCCAGCAGTACAGGGGGCTCTGGAAACACCATATATTTT
NA	TRBD2	TRBJ2-5	TRBV5-4	CASSLPGTSGAETQYF	TGTGCCAGCAGCTTACCCGGGACTAGCGGGGCCGAGACCCAGTACTTC
NA	NA	TRBJ1-6	TRBV7-9	CASSLTQGTNSPLHF	TGTGCCAGCAGCTTAACCCAGGGAACAAATTCACCCCTCCACTTT
NA	NA	TRBJ1-2	TRBV7-3	CASSSLGGDNYGYTF	TGTGCCAGCAGCTCACTTGGGGGGGATAACTATGGCTACACCTTC
NA	NA	TRBJ1-4	TRBV2	CATSRETTNEKLFF	TGTGCCACAAGCAGGGAAACAACTAATGAAAAACTGTTTTTT
few	TRBD2	TRBJ2-7	TRBV4-1	CASSSSGTSYEQYF	TGCGCCAGCAGCTCATCCGGGACTAGCTACGAGCAGTACTTC
few	TRBD1	TRBJ1-5	TRBV6-5	CASSNTGQVNQPQHF	TGTGCCAGTTCCAATACGGGACAGGTCAATCAGCCCCAGCATTTT
NA	TRBD1	TRBJ1-2	TRBV11-2	CASSFNQGQGPNYGYTF	TGTGCCAGCAGCTTTAACCAGGGACAGGGACCAAACTATGGCTACACCTTC
NA	TRBD2	TRBJ2-1	TRBV6-5	CASSYSGLAGGNEQFF	TGTGCCAGCAGTTACTCCGGACTAGCGGGGGGTAATGAGCAGTTCTTC
once	NA	TRBJ1-1	TRBV29-1	CSAERGGTEAFF	TGCAGCGCTGAGCGAGGGGGCACTGAAGCTTTCTTT
NA	TRBD1	TRBJ1-2	TRBV2	CASRMDRDRPNYGYTF	TGTGCCAGCAGGATGGACAGGGATCGACCCAACTATGGCTACACCTTC
NA	NA	TRBJ2-3	TRBV2	CASKEGAYTDTQYF	TGTGCCAGCAAGGAGGGGGCCTACACAGATACGCAGTATTTT
NA	TRBD1	TRBJ1-3	TRBV5-5	CASSPDRDSGNTIYF	TGTGCCAGCAGTCCGGACAGGGACTCTGGAAACACCATATATTTT
NA	TRBD1	TRBJ2-3	TRBV7-2	CASSLGGQGGTDTQYF	TGTGCCAGCAGCTTAGGGGGACAGGGAGGCACAGATACGCAGTATTTT
NA	NA	TRBJ1-1	TRBV5-6	CASSIGSGVEAFF	TGTGCCAGCAGCATCGGATCCGGGGTTGAAGCTTTCTTT
NA	NA	TRBJ1-1	TRBV5-1	CASSLEQSYTEAFF	TGCGCCAGCAGCTTGGAACAGAGCTACACTGAAGCTTTCTTT
NA	TRBD1	TRBJ2-4	TRBV27	CASRSGQGHQYF	TGTGCCAGCAGATCAGGACAGGGTCATCAGTACTTC
NA	NA	TRBJ2-4	TRBV21-1	CASRPRWFGGMHIQYF	TGTGCCAGCAGGCCCCGGTGGTTTGGGGGGATGCACATTCAGTACTTC
NA	NA	TRBJ2-2	TRBV6-5	CASRREEPGELFF	TGTGCCAGCAGGAGGGAAGAACCCGGGGAGCTGTTTTTT
NA	NA	TRBJ2-1	TRBV18	CASSPGLTSYNEQFF	TGTGCCAGCTCACCAGGGCTTACCTCCTACAATGAGCAGTTCTTC
NA	NA	TRBJ1-1	TRBV21-1	CASSKAQGASHRNTEAFF	TGTGCCAGCAGCAAAGCGCAGGGGGCCTCTCACCGGAACACTGAAGCTTTCTTT
NA	TRBD1	TRBJ2-1	TRBV18	CASSPQGQGNEQFF	TGTGCCAGCTCACCACAGGGACAGGGTAATGAGCAGTTCTTC
NA	NA	TRBJ1-1	TRBV20-1	CSAPRGREAFF	TGCAGTGCCCCCCGAGGGAGAGAAGCTTTCTTT
few	NA	TRBJ1-1	TRBV11-3	CASSPGGANTEAFF	TGTGCCAGCAGCCCGGGGGGGGCGAACACTGAAGCTTTCTTT
NA	NA	TRBJ1-1	TRBV10-2	CASSGQGYTEAFF	TGCGCCAGCTCCGGCCAGGGTTACACTGAAGCTTTCTTT
NA	TRBD2	TRBJ2-1	TRBV9	CASSGGLAGYNEQFF	TGTGCCAGCAGCGGGGGACTAGCGGGGTATAATGAGCAGTTCTTC